The 17 T cell receptor beta chains below were found in one sample sequenced in a study of T-cell reconstitution after alpha-beta-depleted transplantation in children. Unique molecular identifiers were incorporated into the prepared TCRbeta library. Each CDR3 protein gets one entry after TCRdb re-called the PCR reads with MiXCR. This sample has about 690,000 distinct CDR3 sequences; roughly 15% occur once, and the top ten carry 1.1%. This specimen consisted of PBMCs from the stem cell graft donor, obtained from the stem cell graft. The receptor source for this set is a human donor who donated a stem cell graft to a child with acute myeloid leukemia.

The chain employs TRBV7-9 and TRBJ2-7; weak D call: TRBD1 (6 bases). Trimming removed 5 bases from V and 2 bases from J, with 19 bases in between. The CDR3 runs 16 residues. Germline-derived CDR1 and CDR2 are SEHNR and FQNEAQ (reference sequence). This CDR3 reads CASSPTPTGKTYEQYF. The CDR3, as DNA: TGTGCCAGCAGCCCCACCCCCACAGGGAAGACCTACGAGCAGTACTTC.

This clonotype was detected only a few times. The gene calls are TRBV27 and TRBJ2-1, with a tentative D call TRBD1 (6 bases). CDR1 MNHEY and CDR2 SMNVEV come from the germline V gene (reference sequence). The CDR3 spans 16 residues. Trimming cost V 5 bases and J 4 bases, with 18 bases left between them. This CDR3 is CASSQRWDIKYNEQFF. CDR3 nucleotide sequence: TGTGCCAGCAGTCAGAGGTGGGACATAAAGTACAATGAGCAGTTCTTC.

The genes are TRBV12-3 or TRBV12-4 and TRBJ1-3; no firm D call. Trimming took off 6 bases at V and 0 bases at J, with 12 bases between the two ends. CDR3 length: 15 residues. The CDR3 nucleotides are TGTGCCAGCAGGCCCCGGACGGACTCTGGAAACACCATATATTTT. Its translation: CASRPRTDSGNTIYF.

The sample holds a few counts of this clonotype. The chain joins TRBV12-3 or TRBV12-4 to TRBJ2-2, with D perhaps matching TRBD2 (6 bases). This CDR3 has 14 residues. CDR3 protein: CAVRGTSNTGELFF. In DNA, the CDR3 is TGTGCGGTACGAGGGACTTCAAACACCGGGGAGCTGTTTTTT.

The rearrangement links TRBV20-1 to TRBJ2-2; 7 positions match TRBD1. The length of the CDR3 is 17 residues. Germline V CDR1 and CDR2: DFQATT, SNEGSKA (reference sequence). The V segment lost 4 bases and the J segment 6 bases; nucleotides outside the gene matches: 17. The chain's CDR3 is CSATRGQALRIPGELFF. The DNA for the CDR3 is TGCAGTGCTACAAGAGGACAGGCGCTTCGTATTCCCGGGGAGCTGTTTTTT.

The chain combines TRBV18 with TRBJ2-1; tentative D call: TRBD2 (5 bases). This CDR3 has 14 amino acids. Germline V gene lookup returns CDR1 KGHSH and CDR2 LQKENI. V lost 2 bases, J lost 9 bases, and 14 bases lay in between. As DNA, the CDR3 is TGTGCCAGCTCACCATTCCCGGACTCGGGTGAGCAGTTCTTC. As protein: CASSPFPDSGEQFF.

This clonotype was found a few times. V and J are TRBV27 and TRBJ1-5; weak D call: TRBD1 (5 bases). V dropped 6 bases and J dropped 2 bases, with 14 bases sitting between them. This CDR3 is 15 amino acids long. Germline CDR1 MNHEY, CDR2 SMNVEV (reference sequence). DNA for the CDR3: TGTGCCAGCAGGACCGGGGGGTTCGGCAATCAGCCCCAGCATTTT. Its protein product is CASRTGGFGNQPQHF.

The chain employs TRBV25-1 and TRBJ2-5; D is possibly TRBD1 or TRBD2 (6 bases each). Trimming removed 0 bases from V and 5 bases from J, with 16 bases in between. Germline assignment: CDR1 MGHDK and CDR2 SYGVNS. The CDR3 loop spans 16 amino acids. CDR3: CASSEYWGARVETQYF. DNA for the CDR3: TGTGCCAGCAGTGAATATTGGGGGGCGAGGGTGGAGACCCAGTACTTC.

The rearrangement links TRBV7-9 to TRBJ1-1; D is undetermined. This CDR3 is built from 13 residues. V shed 5 bases and J shed 5 bases, with 12 bases lying between them. Per germline, CDR1 SEHNR and CDR2 FQNEAQ (reference sequence). This CDR3 is CASSPSTQTEAFF. Here the CDR3 DNA reads TGTGCCAGCAGCCCTTCGACACAAACTGAAGCTTTCTTT.

This chain uses TRBV2 with TRBJ2-1; 7 nucleotides match TRBD1. CDR1 is SNHLY and CDR2 is FYNNEI in the germline V gene. This CDR3 spans 13 amino acids. The junction had 12 bases not matched to a gene; V was cut back by 11 bases and J by 8 bases. The CDR3 coding sequence is TGTGCCCTCAGGGGGACAGCGCTCCATGAGCAGTTCTTC. Amino acid sequence: CALRGTALHEQFF.

This clonotype was counted a few times. V usage is TRBV20-1 and J usage is TRBJ2-3; D is perhaps TRBD1 or TRBD2 (6 bases each). Trimming took 5 bases from V and 5 from J, leaving 14 bases between them. Germline CDR1 reads DFQATT; CDR2 reads SNEGSKA (reference sequence). The length of the CDR3 is 13 residues. Here the CDR3 DNA reads TGCAGTGCTGAACAGGGAGGCATAGATACGCAGTATTTT. Its translation: CSAEQGGIDTQYF.

The chain combines TRBV5-1 with TRBJ2-7, with TRBD1 matching 7 bases. CDR1 and CDR2 (germline): SGHRS, YFSETQ. V lost 6 bases and J lost 1; bases outside the gene matches: 10. The CDR3 covers 15 residues. The CDR3 spells CASKSGTVSSYEQYF. CDR3 nucleotide sequence: TGCGCCAGCAAATCTGGGACAGTAAGTTCCTACGAGCAGTACTTC.

The chain joins TRBV6-5 to TRBJ2-5; 7 nucleotides align to TRBD1. The CDR3 is 14 residues long. Trimming removed 2 bases from V and 4 bases from J; junction bases left unmatched: 4. Germline V gene lookup returns CDR1 MNHEY and CDR2 SVGAGI. The CDR3 spells CASSYRGLGETQYF. In DNA, the CDR3 is TGTGCCAGCAGTTACAGGGGGCTGGGAGAGACCCAGTACTTC.

This clonotype was seen repeatedly, ten times or more. The CDR3 reads CASSFSEGVRHGYTF. The CDR3 nucleotides are TGTGCCAGCAGTTTCTCAGAAGGGGTGCGCCATGGCTACACCTTC. The chain joins TRBV27 to TRBJ1-2; TRBD1 is a possible D gene (5 bases). CDR1 MNHEY and CDR2 SMNVEV come from the germline V gene (reference sequence). V lost 3 bases to trimming and J lost 6 bases, with 17 bases between them. The CDR3 length is 15 residues.

The chain is built from TRBV12-3 or TRBV12-4 and TRBJ1-2; no firm D call. This CDR3 is 16 amino acids long. V was clipped by 2 bases and J by 8 bases, with 21 bases between them. The CDR3 bases are TGTGCCAGCAGTTTAAGTTTCATATGGACCGCCGGGGGCTACACCTTC. This codes for CASSLSFIWTAGGYTF.

This sequence joins TRBV6-5 and TRBJ2-2; 12 nucleotides align to TRBD2. After removal of 6 bases from V and 0 bases from J, the junction contained 8 bases not matched to a gene. The CDR3 sequence is 18 residues long. From germline, CDR1 is MNHEY and CDR2 SVGAGI. This CDR3 is CASRFTSGGPANTGELFF. The CDR3 bases are TGTGCCAGCAGGTTTACTAGCGGGGGGCCCGCGAACACCGGGGAGCTGTTTTTT.

This clonotype was seen only a few times. The CDR3 here is CATRSSSGGTYNEQFF. CDR3 bases: TGTGCCACCAGAAGTAGTAGCGGGGGCACCTACAATGAGCAGTTCTTC. The gene calls are TRBV24-1 and TRBJ2-1; 9 bases match TRBD2. The CDR3 extends over 16 amino acids. Germline V gives CDR1 KGHDR, CDR2 SFDVKD. The J segment lost 2 bases and the V segment lost 7 bases, leaving 8 bases of the junction unmatched.